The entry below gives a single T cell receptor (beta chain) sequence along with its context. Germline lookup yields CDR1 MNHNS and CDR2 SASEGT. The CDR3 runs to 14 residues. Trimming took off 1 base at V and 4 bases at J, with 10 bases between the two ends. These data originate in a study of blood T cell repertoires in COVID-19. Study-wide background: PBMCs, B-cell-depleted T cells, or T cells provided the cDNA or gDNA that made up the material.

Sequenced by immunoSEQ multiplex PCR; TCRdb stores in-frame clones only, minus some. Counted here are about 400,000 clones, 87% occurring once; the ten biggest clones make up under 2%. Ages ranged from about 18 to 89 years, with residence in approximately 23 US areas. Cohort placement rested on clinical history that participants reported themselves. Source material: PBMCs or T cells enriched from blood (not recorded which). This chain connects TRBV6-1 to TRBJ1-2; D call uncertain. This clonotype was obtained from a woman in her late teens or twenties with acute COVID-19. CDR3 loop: CASSEDGVLYGYTF. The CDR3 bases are TGTGCCAGCAGTGAAGACGGAGTCCTCTATGGCTACACCTTC.